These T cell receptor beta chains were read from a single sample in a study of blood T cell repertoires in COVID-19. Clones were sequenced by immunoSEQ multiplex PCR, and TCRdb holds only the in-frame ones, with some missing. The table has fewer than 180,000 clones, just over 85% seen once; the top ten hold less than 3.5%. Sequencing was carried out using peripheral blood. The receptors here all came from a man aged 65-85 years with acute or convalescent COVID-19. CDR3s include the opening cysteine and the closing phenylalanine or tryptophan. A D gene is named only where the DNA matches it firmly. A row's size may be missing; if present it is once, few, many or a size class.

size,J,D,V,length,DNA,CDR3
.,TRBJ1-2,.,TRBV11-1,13,TGTGCCAGCAGCTCGACAGCCAACTATGGCTACACCTTC,CASSSTANYGYTF
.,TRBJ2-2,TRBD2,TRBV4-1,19,TGCGCCAGCAGCCAAGATCCCGGGCGGGGGGCGGCCAACACCGGGGAGCTGTTTTTT,CASSQDPGRGAANTGELFF
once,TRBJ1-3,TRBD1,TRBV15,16,TGTGCCACCAGCAGAACCACAGGGGGCCCTGGAAACACCATATATTTT,CATSRTTGGPGNTIYF
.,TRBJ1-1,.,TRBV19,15,TGTGCCAGTAGTCCTCGAGGGTCGGTGGGCACTGAAGCTTTCTTT,CASSPRGSVGTEAFF
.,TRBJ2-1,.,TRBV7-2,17,TGTGCCAGCAGCTTAGTCCCCGGGACAAGCTCCTACAATGAGCAGTTCTTC,CASSLVPGTSSYNEQFF
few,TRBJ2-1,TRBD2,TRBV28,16,TGTGCCAGCAGTGCATTACTAGCGGCCCTAGAAAATGAGCAGTTCTTC,CASSALLAALENEQFF
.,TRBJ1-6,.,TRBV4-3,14,TGCGCCAGCAGCCAAGTGGGGAGTGCTTCACCCCTCCACTTT,CASSQVGSASPLHF
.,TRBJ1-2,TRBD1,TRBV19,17,TGTGCCAGTAGTATTTGGACAGGGGTTCGGGGTAACTATGGCTACACCTTC,CASSIWTGVRGNYGYTF
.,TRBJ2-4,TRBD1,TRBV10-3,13,TGTGCCATCACTAAGGGACAGGGGGACATTCAGTACTTC,CAITKGQGDIQYF
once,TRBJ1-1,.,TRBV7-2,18,TGTGCCAGCAGCTTAGCCATCGGGCAGGGAGGGAGTAACACTGAAGCTTTCTTT,CASSLAIGQGGSNTEAFF
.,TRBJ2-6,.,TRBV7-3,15,TGTGCCAGCAGTTCCAGGGGTGGTGGGGCCAACGTCCTGACTTTC,CASSSRGGGANVLTF
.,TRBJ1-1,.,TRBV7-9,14,TGTGCCAGCAGCCCGGGAGGGTTGGCCACTGAAGCTTTCTTT,CASSPGGLATEAFF
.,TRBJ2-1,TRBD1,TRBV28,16,TGTGCCAGCAGTTTATATGCGACAGGGAGTAACAATGAGCAGTTCTTC,CASSLYATGSNNEQFF
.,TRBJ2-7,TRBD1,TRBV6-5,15,TGTGCCAGCAGTTACTCGGGACAGGGGGTTAACGAGCAGTACTTC,CASSYSGQGVNEQYF
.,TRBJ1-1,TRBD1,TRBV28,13,TGTGCCAGCAGTTTCTCCGGGACAGGGGTGGCTTTCTTT,CASSFSGTGVAFF
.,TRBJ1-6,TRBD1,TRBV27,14,TGTGCCAGCAGAATCGGACAGGCAGTCTCACCCCTCCACTTT,CASRIGQAVSPLHF
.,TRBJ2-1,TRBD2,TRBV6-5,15,TGTGCCAGCAGTTACGCGGGAGGGACCAGCAATGAGCAGTTCTTC,CASSYAGGTSNEQFF
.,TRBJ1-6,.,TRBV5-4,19,TGTGCCAGCAGCTTAATAGGAGGGAGCGGGACGACTATTAATTCACCCCTCCACTTT,CASSLIGGSGTTINSPLHF
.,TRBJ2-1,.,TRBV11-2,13,TGTGCCAGCAGCTTAGGTGGGAGCGCCGAGCAGTTCTTC,CASSLGGSAEQFF
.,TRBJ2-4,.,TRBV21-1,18,TGTGCCAGCAGCAAAGAGGAGCCAGGGGCCTCGGGCAAAAACATTCAGTACTTC,CASSKEEPGASGKNIQYF
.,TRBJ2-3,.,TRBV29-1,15,TGCAGCGTCGGCCCACAGGCCTCAAGCACAGATACGCAGTATTTT,CSVGPQASSTDTQYF
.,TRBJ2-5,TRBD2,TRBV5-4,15,TGTGCCAGCAGCTTCTTGTCTAGCGGGAGGGAGACCCAGTACTTC,CASSFLSSGRETQYF
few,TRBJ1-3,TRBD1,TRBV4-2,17,TGTGCCAGCAGCCAACCCCTGGACAGGGGGGAAGGAAACACCATATATTTT,CASSQPLDRGEGNTIYF
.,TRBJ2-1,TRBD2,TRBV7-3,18,TGTGCCAGCAGCTTAAAGGTGGGACTAGCGGGAGATCGAGATGAGCAGTTCTTC,CASSLKVGLAGDRDEQFF
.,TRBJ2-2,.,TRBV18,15,TGTGCCAGCTCACCCGCACAGGGAATTGCCGGGGAGCTGTTTTTT,CASSPAQGIAGELFF
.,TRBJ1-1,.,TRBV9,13,TGTGCCAGCAGCGTGTCAATGAACACTGAAGCTTTCTTT,CASSVSMNTEAFF
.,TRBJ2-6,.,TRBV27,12,TGTGCCAGCAAACAGGGTCCCAACGTCCTGACTTTC,CASKQGPNVLTF
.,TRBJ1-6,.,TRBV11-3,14,TGTGCCAGCAGCTTCAGTTCCTATAATTCACCCCTCCACTTT,CASSFSSYNSPLHF
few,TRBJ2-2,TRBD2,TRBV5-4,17,TGTGCCAGCAGCCGAGGGACTAGCGGGAGGTCGGGCGGGGAGCTGTTTTTT,CASSRGTSGRSGGELFF
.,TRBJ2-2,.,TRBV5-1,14,TGCGCCAGCAGCTTGGCCGAGGGCACCGGGGAGCTGTTTTTT,CASSLAEGTGELFF
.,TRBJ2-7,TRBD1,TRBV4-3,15,TGCGCCAGCAGCCAAGAAGTGGGACAGAGCTACGAGCAGTACTTC,CASSQEVGQSYEQYF
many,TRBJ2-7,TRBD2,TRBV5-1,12,TGCGCCAGCAGCAGGACTAGCCGGGAGCAGTACTTC,CASSRTSREQYF
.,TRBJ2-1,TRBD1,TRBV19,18,TGTGCCAGTAGTATAGATCGAGGGGGACAGGGGATCAGAAATGAGCAGTTCTTC,CASSIDRGGQGIRNEQFF
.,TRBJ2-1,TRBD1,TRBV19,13,TGTGCCAGTGGCAGACAGGGTAGGAATGAGCAGTTCTTC,CASGRQGRNEQFF
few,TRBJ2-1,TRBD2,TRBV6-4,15,TGTGCCAGCAGTGAACTAGCGGGAGACTACAATGAGCAGTTCTTC,CASSELAGDYNEQFF
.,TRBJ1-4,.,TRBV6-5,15,TGTGCCAGCAGCCGGATACAGGGTTCGAATGAAAAACTGTTTTTT,CASSRIQGSNEKLFF
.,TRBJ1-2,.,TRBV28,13,TGTGCCAGCAGTTTTGGGGCCTTCTATGGCTACACCTTC,CASSFGAFYGYTF
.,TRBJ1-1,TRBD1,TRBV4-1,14,TGCGCCAGCAGCGGTCCGGTCAGGGGGACTGAAGCTTTCTTT,CASSGPVRGTEAFF
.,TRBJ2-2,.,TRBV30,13,TGTGCCTGGAGTATTGGACAACCCGGGGAGCTGTTTTTT,CAWSIGQPGELFF
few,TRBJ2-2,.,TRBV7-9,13,TGTGCCAGCAGCTTCGAGATGGCCGGGGAGCTGTTTTTT,CASSFEMAGELFF
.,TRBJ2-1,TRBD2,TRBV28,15,TGTGCCAGCAGGCCCTCCGCGGGAGATCGCTATGAGCAGTTCTTC,CASRPSAGDRYEQFF
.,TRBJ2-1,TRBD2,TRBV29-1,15,TGCAGCGTTAGCCAGCGGGGGGGCTCCTACAATGAGCAGTTCTTC,CSVSQRGGSYNEQFF
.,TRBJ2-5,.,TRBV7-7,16,TGTGCTAGCAGCTTAAGTGGCCACGGGTCCCAAGAGACCCAGTACTTC,CASSLSGHGSQETQYF
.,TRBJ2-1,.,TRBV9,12,TGTGCCAGCAGCCTCCTCCCCAATGAGCAGTTCTTC,CASSLLPNEQFF
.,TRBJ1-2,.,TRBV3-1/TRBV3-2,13,TGTGCCAGCAGCCAACAGGGTGGCTATGGCTACACCTTC,CASSQQGGYGYTF
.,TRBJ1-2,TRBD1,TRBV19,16,TGTGCCAGTAGTATAGCCGGGACAGAAACCAATTATGGCTACACCTTC,CASSIAGTETNYGYTF
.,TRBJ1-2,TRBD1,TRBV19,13,TGTGCCAGTAGTACGGGACAGGGGTATGGCTACACCTTC,CASSTGQGYGYTF
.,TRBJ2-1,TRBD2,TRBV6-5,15,TGTGCCAGCACCTCGGGGAGCGGGAGTTCCAATGAGCAGTTCTTC,CASTSGSGSSNEQFF
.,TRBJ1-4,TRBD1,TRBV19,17,TGTGCCAGTAGTATTGGACAGGGACCTGCAACTAATGAAAAACTGTTTTTT,CASSIGQGPATNEKLFF
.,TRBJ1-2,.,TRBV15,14,TGTGCCACCAGCAGGGGAACAGGAGACTATGGCTACACCTTC,CATSRGTGDYGYTF
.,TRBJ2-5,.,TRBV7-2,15,TGTGCCAGCAGCTTAGTAGGGGGAGGGCTACAGACCCAGTACTTC,CASSLVGGGLQTQYF
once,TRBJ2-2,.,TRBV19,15,TGTGCCAGTAGTATGCCAGGGGTAAACACCGGGGAGCTGTTTTTT,CASSMPGVNTGELFF
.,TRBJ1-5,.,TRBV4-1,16,TGCGCCAGCAGCCAAGAGGCGACAGCGGGAGGTCAGCCCCAGCATTTT,CASSQEATAGGQPQHF
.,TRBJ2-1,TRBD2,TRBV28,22,TGTGCCAGCAGTTCACCGCTCATACATCCCACAACTAGCGGGAGCTCCTACAATGAGCAGTTCTTC,CASSSPLIHPTTSGSSYNEQFF
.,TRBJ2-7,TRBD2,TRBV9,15,TGTGCCAGCAGCGTGACTAGCGGATCTACCTACGAGCAGTACTTC,CASSVTSGSTYEQYF
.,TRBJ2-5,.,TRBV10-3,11,TGTGCCATCAGTGTAGAAGAGACCCAGTACTTC,CAISVEETQYF
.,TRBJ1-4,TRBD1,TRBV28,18,TGTGCCAGTGGACCCCCCGGGACAGGGATTTCAACTAATGAAAAACTGTTTTTT,CASGPPGTGISTNEKLFF
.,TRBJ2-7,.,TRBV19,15,TGTGCCAGTAGTACTGGGGGCAGCTCCTCCTACGAGCAGTACTTC,CASSTGGSSSYEQYF
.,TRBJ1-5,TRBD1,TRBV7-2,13,TGTGCCAGCAGCCAGACAGGGGATCAGCCCCAGCATTTT,CASSQTGDQPQHF